This T cell receptor beta chain was sequenced in a study of blood T cells in healthy people across ages. Note on this clonotype: The antigen is undetermined.

Trimming shortened V by 6 bases and J by 5 bases, and 16 bases separated the two germline ends. CDR1 is DFQATT and CDR2 is SNEGSKA in the germline V gene (reference sequence). This CDR3 contains 13 residues. Overall study results and limits: PBMCs left unsorted prevented a conclusive naive versus antigen-experienced comparison. Age brought a roughly linear fall in TCR beta diversity measured per million T cells.

Caucasian individuals from Russia who were healthy and aged about 6 to 90 acted as donors. Isolating PBMCs gave at least 7 million of these cells per sample. A sample-barcoded 5' primer and a J-beta primer mix were used in a second PCR of roughly 7 to 11 cycles. TCRdb recomputed calls from the 5' RACE reads with MiXCR, one row per CDR3 protein. The data contain 1,100,000 or so distinct CDR3 sequences, 40% to 50% of them seen just once; the ten biggest clones take up 18%. The sequence was collected from a woman aged 55 to 70 in good health. The sequencing input was blood. V is TRBV20-1 and J is TRBJ1-2, with D unresolved. CDR3 loop: CSAIPTASYGYTF. CDR3 DNA: TGCAGTGCAATCCCAACAGCATCTTATGGCTACACCTTC.